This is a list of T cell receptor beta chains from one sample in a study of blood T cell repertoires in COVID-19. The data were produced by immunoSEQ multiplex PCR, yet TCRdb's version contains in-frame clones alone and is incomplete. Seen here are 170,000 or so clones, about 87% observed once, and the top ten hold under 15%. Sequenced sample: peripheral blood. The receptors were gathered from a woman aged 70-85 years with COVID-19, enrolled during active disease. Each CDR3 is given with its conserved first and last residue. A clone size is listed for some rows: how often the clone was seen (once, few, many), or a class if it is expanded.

CASSFEGERPQHF TRBJ1-5 . TRBV7-9
CATSDQRDRPYNEQFF TRBJ2-1 . TRBV24-1
CASGRGLFPDTQYF TRBJ2-3 . TRBV6-5
CASSQVRTGSQPQHF TRBJ1-5 . TRBV4-2
CASSLRGKAYNEQFF TRBJ2-1 . TRBV7-3
CASSEVGQGREGYTF TRBJ1-2 . TRBV6-1
CASSLAGTVNYGYTF TRBJ1-2 once TRBV11-3
CATSDSIGTGTDTQYF TRBJ2-3 . TRBV24-1
CAWSVTGAGNTIYF TRBJ1-3 . TRBV30
CASSLHRAYEQYF TRBJ2-7 . TRBV5-4
CASSRGQGALSGNTIYF TRBJ1-3 . TRBV4-1
CASSDRGGYGYTF TRBJ1-2 . TRBV6-4
CSVWTAKGGTDTQYF TRBJ2-3 once TRBV29-1
CASFRVRMNTEAFF TRBJ1-1 once TRBV7-9
CASSTTGPGYTF TRBJ1-2 . TRBV5-1
CASSLSEGLREFF TRBJ2-1 . TRBV11-2
CASSLEVGGGAYNEQFF TRBJ2-1 . TRBV5-4
CASSLGLGTEAFF TRBJ1-1 . TRBV27
CASSAKGDLDTGELFF TRBJ2-2 once TRBV6-1
CASSLNPGAMGEQYF TRBJ2-7 . TRBV7-3
CASSLIRANTGELFF TRBJ2-2 . TRBV7-2
CASSLAGGGDEQFF TRBJ2-1 . TRBV5-4
CASSHGGSSNYGYTF TRBJ1-2 . TRBV28
CASATGTALEKLFF TRBJ1-4 . TRBV27
CASSFSVPSGTDTQYF TRBJ2-3 . TRBV7-9
CASSPGALAGEETQYF TRBJ2-5 . TRBV4-1
CASSSKMSVGERTF TRBJ1-2 . TRBV7-2
CASSQDSYGYTF TRBJ1-2 few TRBV4-1
CASRRTESNTGELFF TRBJ2-2 . TRBV12-2
CASSADRVGGYTF TRBJ1-2 . TRBV2
CASSRGGVRETQYF TRBJ2-5 . TRBV4-3
CASSGTGLGGNTIYF TRBJ1-3 . TRBV9
CASSYSTGIGSYEQYF TRBJ2-7 . TRBV6-5
CASSPGTEIYYGYTF TRBJ1-2 . TRBV6-5
CASSQDRSRAEQPQHF TRBJ1-5 . TRBV4-1
CASSSGVGYTRQETQYF TRBJ2-5 . TRBV5-6
CASSLGLLNEQFF TRBJ2-1 . TRBV5-6
CASSPTGGKDEQYF TRBJ2-7 once TRBV7-8
CASSQGDRPQYTQYF TRBJ2-3 . TRBV4-3
CASSPRGLVNTGELFF TRBJ2-2 once TRBV9
CASSLETTSGSEQYF TRBJ2-7 . TRBV5-1
CASTTKRYEQYF TRBJ2-7 . TRBV27
CASSQDLKGLAGGTDTQYF TRBJ2-3 . TRBV4-3
CASSLAGQSTDTQYF TRBJ2-3 . TRBV7-9
CASSLGEPYEQYF TRBJ2-7 . TRBV7-2
CASSNSADTQYF TRBJ2-3 . TRBV19
CASSGGSTDTQYF TRBJ2-3 . TRBV2